This is a list of T cell receptor beta chains from one sample in a study of CD8+ T cells in alopecia areata. Assay: immunoSEQ multiplex PCR; the TCRdb copy retains only in-frame clones and omits some. Of a few hundred thousand clones in the sample, 65% to 70% were seen once. The specimen comprised CD4+ T cells sorted from blood, sampled at week 0. The receptors were sampled from a human donor with alopecia areata. Both conserved end residues are part of each CDR3. D genes are given only for firm matches. Not every row has a clone size; where given, it reads once, few, many or a size class.

.,TRBJ2-5,TRBV5-1,.,TGCGCCAGCAGCTACCGCCAAGAGACCCAGTACTTC,CASSYRQETQYF
TRBD2,TRBJ2-3,TRBV7-6,.,TGTGCCAGCAGCTTAGGACTAGCGGGCACAGATACGCAGTATTTT,CASSLGLAGTDTQYF
TRBD1,TRBJ2-2,TRBV29-1,.,TGCAGCGTCGGACAGGTGAACACCGGGGAGCTGTTTTTT,CSVGQVNTGELFF
TRBD1,TRBJ2-7,TRBV29-1,.,TGCAGCGTTGCACGACAGGGGGCGGGGGAGCAGTACTTC,CSVARQGAGEQYF
TRBD1,TRBJ1-1,TRBV29-1,few,TGCAGCGTTCGACAGGGTTCGACTGAAGCTTTCTTT,CSVRQGSTEAFF
TRBD1,TRBJ2-7,TRBV30,.,TGTGCCTGGAGTGTAGGGACAGGGGGGGACGAGCAGTACTTC,CAWSVGTGGDEQYF
.,TRBJ1-2,TRBV23-1,.,TGCGCCAGCAGGGGAAGGGACTATGGCTACACCTTC,CASRGRDYGYTF
.,TRBJ2-7,TRBV29-1,few,TGCAGCGTTGGAGGGGGTAAGGACGAGCAGTACTTC,CSVGGGKDEQYF
.,TRBJ1-3,TRBV6-5,.,TGTGCCAGCAGTTACTCTCCGCTCTCCTCTGGAAACACCATATATTTT,CASSYSPLSSGNTIYF
.,TRBJ1-1,TRBV11-3,.,TGTGCCAGCAGCCCCCGGGACAACACTGAAGCTTTCTTT,CASSPRDNTEAFF
.,TRBJ2-6,TRBV7-6,few,TGTGCCAGCAGCTCTATGGTTGCTGGGGCCAACGTCCTGACTTTC,CASSSMVAGANVLTF
TRBD1,TRBJ1-5,TRBV25-1,once,TGTGCCAGCAGTGGGACAGGGCGCAATCAGCCCCAGCATTTT,CASSGTGRNQPQHF
.,TRBJ1-2,TRBV29-1,few,TGCAGCGTACGCAGGGGAAGCTATGGCTACACCTTC,CSVRRGSYGYTF
.,TRBJ2-2,TRBV25-1,.,TGTGCCAGCAGTGAAAGGTCGGAGAACACCGGGGAGCTGTTTTTT,CASSERSENTGELFF